Below are 21 T cell receptor beta chains sequenced from a single sample in a study of blood T cell repertoires in COVID-19. TCRdb keeps only in-frame clones here, not all; method: immunoSEQ multiplex PCR. This sample has around 400,000 clones, with roughly nine tenths found just once. Sequenced sample: PBMCs or T cells enriched from blood (not recorded which). These receptors originate from a woman aged 25 to 39 who had recovered from COVID-19.

The V gene is TRBV11-3, the J gene TRBJ2-5; D not resolved. This CDR3 comprises 14 residues. Germline V gene sequence: CDR1 SGHNT, CDR2 YENEEA. V lost 3 bases, J lost 5 bases, and 13 bases lay in between. The CDR3 DNA reads TGTGCCAGCAGCTTCAGTCGGAGTTCGGAGACCCAGTACTTC. Amino acid sequence: CASSFSRSSETQYF.

V usage is TRBV28 and J usage is TRBJ2-1; 12 bases are a match to TRBD2. V was clipped by 8 bases and J by 4 bases; unmatched bases: 3. CDR1 MDHEN and CDR2 SYDVKM come from the germline V gene. This CDR3 is built from 14 residues. As DNA, the CDR3 is TGTGCCAGCGGGACTAGCGGGCAATACAATGAGCAGTTCTTC. The encoded protein is CASGTSGQYNEQFF.

The chain employs TRBV5-4 and TRBJ1-1; TRBD1 might be the D (6 bases). This CDR3 spans 14 amino acids. V was clipped by 1 base and J by 4 bases, with 11 bases between them. Germline V lookup: CDR1 SGHNT, CDR2 YYREEE (reference sequence). CDR3 amino acids: CASSLSGGSTEAFF. As DNA, the CDR3 is TGTGCCAGCAGCTTGTCGGGGGGCTCCACTGAAGCTTTCTTT.

CDR3 sequence reads: CASSINWRVKEKLFF. The CDR3 DNA follows: TGTGCCAGTAGTATAAATTGGAGGGTTAAAGAAAAACTGTTTTTT. This chain links TRBV19 with TRBJ1-4; D remains ambiguous. The CDR3 is 15 residues long. The ends were cut back, 2 bases at V and 8 bases at J, with 15 bases in the middle. Germline CDR1 and CDR2: LNHDA and SQIVND (reference sequence).

The chain combines TRBV7-6 with TRBJ2-5; maybe TRBD1 (5 bases). Trimming pared 5 bases from V and 0 bases from J, leaving 13 bases between. The CDR3 extends over 15 amino acids. Germline values: CDR1 SGHVS, CDR2 FNYEAQ. CDR3 coding DNA: TGTGCCAGCAGCCTTGACAGCCGATACCAAGAGACCCAGTACTTC. Translation: CASSLDSRYQETQYF.

The chain has TRBV18 and TRBJ2-7, with TRBD1 matching over 11 bases. In germline, CDR1 is KGHSH, CDR2 LQKENI. The CDR3 runs to 15 residues. Losses at the gene ends were 1 base for V and 2 bases for J; bases not matched to a gene: 1. CDR3 protein: CASSPRTGGPYEQYF. Written as DNA, the CDR3 is TGTGCCAGCTCACCACGGACAGGGGGCCCCTACGAGCAGTACTTC.

The chain joins TRBV3-1 (or the pseudogene TRBV3-2) to TRBJ2-7; 12 bases are a match to TRBD2. This CDR3 has 14 residues. Germline V gives CDR1 LGHDT, CDR2 YNNKEL (reference sequence). Unmatched junction bases numbered 6, after V lost 5 bases and J lost 7 bases. The CDR3 region is CASSYRTSGKEQYF. The CDR3 nucleotides are TGTGCCAGCAGCTACCGGACTAGCGGGAAGGAGCAGTACTTC.

The V gene is TRBV6-5, the J gene TRBJ2-7, with D unclear. The CDR3 totals 13 residues. The V end lost 4 bases, the J end lost 3 bases, and 10 bases lay between the germline ends. CDR1 MNHEY and CDR2 SVGAGI come from the germline V gene. CDR3 in DNA: TGTGCCAGCAGTTCCGGGTCGGTCTACGAGCAGTACTTC. As protein: CASSSGSVYEQYF.

The J gene is TRBJ2-1, the V gene TRBV6-5; 7 nucleotides line up with TRBD1. CDR1 and CDR2 from the germline V gene are MNHEY and SVGAGI. V was pared by 6 bases and J by 10 bases, with 12 bases of the junction left unmatched. This CDR3 spans 14 amino acids. The CDR3 protein is CASSPGQVGREQFF. The CDR3 nucleotides read TGTGCCAGCAGCCCCGGACAGGTAGGACGGGAGCAGTTCTTC.

The CDR3 is CATARAKNIQYF. CDR3 nucleotide sequence: TGTGCCACCGCCCGGGCCAAAAACATTCAGTACTTC. The chain recombines TRBV12-3 or TRBV12-4 with TRBJ2-4; D unresolved. CDR3 size: 12 residues. V was trimmed by 10 bases and J by 1 base, leaving 8 bases between them.

This chain uses TRBV12-5 with TRBJ2-4, with D unresolved. This CDR3 is built from 17 residues. The germline V gene encodes CDR1 LGHNT and CDR2 FRNRAP. V was trimmed by 3 bases and J by 6 bases, leaving 21 bases between them. The DNA for the CDR3 is TGTGCTAGTGGTTTCATCGGCGGTCCAAGGATATTAAACATTCAGTACTTC. Translation gives CASGFIGGPRILNIQYF.

This clone has only one observation. V gene TRBV5-6 combines with J gene TRBJ2-7; 7 nucleotides line up with TRBD2. Unmatched junction bases numbered 8, after V lost 2 bases and J lost 3 bases. Germline CDR1 and CDR2: SGHDT and YYEEEE. The CDR3 loop spans 15 amino acids. The CDR3 loop is CASSFGGVSGYEQYF. CDR3 coding DNA: TGTGCCAGCAGCTTTGGGGGGGTTTCGGGCTACGAGCAGTACTTC.

To note about this clone: The sample contains more than one DNA sequence encoding this CDR3. The gene calls are TRBV9 and TRBJ1-6; D remains unclear. CDR1 and CDR2 (germline): SGDLS, YYNGEE. Trimming stripped 0 bases from V and 1 base from J, with 5 bases between. There are 15 residues in the CDR3. CDR3 residues: CASSVASSYNSPLHF. The CDR3 DNA follows: TGTGCCAGCAGCGTAGCGAGTTCCTATAATTCACCCCTCCACTTT.

The rearrangement uses TRBV5-1 and TRBJ2-1; 10 bases line up with TRBD2. The CDR3 loop spans 18 amino acids. CDR1 SGHRS and CDR2 YFSETQ come from the germline V gene. Trimming took 4 bases from V and 0 from J; bases not matched to a gene: 10. The CDR3 loop is CASSLGLAVRSSYNEQFF. DNA for the CDR3: TGCGCCAGCAGCCTTGGACTAGCGGTCAGGAGCTCCTACAATGAGCAGTTCTTC.

This sequence joins TRBV2 and TRBJ2-7; possible D gene TRBD2, 7 bases. The CDR3 contains 14 residues. The V end lost 3 bases, the J end lost 2 bases, and 11 bases lay between the germline ends. CDR1 is SNHLY and CDR2 is FYNNEI in the germline V gene. The CDR3 nucleotides are TGTGCCAGCAGTGACGCGGGGGACACCTACGAGCAGTACTTC. This encodes CASSDAGDTYEQYF.

V is TRBV10-3 and J is TRBJ2-7; 7 positions agree with TRBD1. This CDR3 comprises 13 residues. V gave up 4 bases and J gave up 3 bases; unmatched junction bases: 3. Germline V lookup: CDR1 ENHRY, CDR2 SYGVKD. The CDR3, as DNA: TGTGCCATCAGTGGGACAGGAGGCTACGAGCAGTACTTC. Protein: CAISGTGGYEQYF.

This chain connects TRBV30 to TRBJ1-1; D is unclear. The CDR3 is made up of 16 amino acids. Germline assignment: CDR1 GTSNPN and CDR2 SVGIG (reference sequence). Trimming took off 0 bases at V and 0 bases at J, with 14 bases between the two ends. CDR3 DNA: TGTGCCTGGAGTGTGAGTCGTACCCTCCTGAACACTGAAGCTTTCTTT. Its translation: CAWSVSRTLLNTEAFF.

This clone turned up a few times. The J gene is TRBJ1-5, the V gene TRBV24-1; TRBD1 matches 8 bases. CDR3 length: 16 residues. The V gene end was trimmed by 3 bases and the J gene end by 2 bases; junction bases not matched to a gene: 5. CDR1 and CDR2 from the germline V gene are KGHDR and SFDVKD. CDR3 sequence (DNA): TGTGCCACCAGTGATACTCAGGGGGCAGGCAATCAGCCCCAGCATTTT. Translated, it gives CATSDTQGAGNQPQHF.

CDR3 amino acids: CASSLRTAGYEQYF. Written as DNA, the CDR3 is TGTGCCAGCAGCTTGAGGACAGCCGGCTACGAGCAGTACTTC. This chain connects TRBV7-9 to TRBJ2-7; perhaps TRBD1 as D (6 bases). Trimming cost V 3 bases and J 3 bases, with 12 bases left between them. Germline-derived CDR1 and CDR2 are SEHNR and FQNEAQ (reference sequence). This CDR3 is 14 amino acids long.

The V gene is TRBV27, the J gene TRBJ2-1; a possible D gene is TRBD1 (5 bases). Trimming removed 5 bases at V and 2 bases at J, with 13 bases between. Per germline, CDR1 MNHEY and CDR2 SMNVEV (reference sequence). The CDR3 runs to 15 residues. The CDR3 region has the DNA TGTGCCAGCAGTATTTACAGGTTACCCTACAATGAGCAGTTCTTC. Amino acids: CASSIYRLPYNEQFF.

The chain is built from TRBV2 and TRBJ1-2, with a possible D match to TRBD1 (6 bases). V dropped 5 bases and J dropped 5 bases, with 15 bases sitting between them. The germline V gene encodes CDR1 SNHLY and CDR2 FYNNEI. The CDR3 totals 14 residues. CDR3 nucleotide sequence: TGTGCCAGCAGTCTCACAGGGTCCGGGTATGGCTACACCTTC. The encoded protein is CASSLTGSGYGYTF.